A single TCR beta chain is shown here with its context. Libraries were prepared by immunoSEQ multiplex PCR; TCRdb keeps only in-frame clonotypes and omits some of them. The sample has tens of thousands of clones, about three quarters seen once. This sample stems from a study of blood T cell repertoires in COVID-19. Study details: COVID-19 samples collected from the United States, Italy and Spain covered acute and convalescent phases.

The germline CDR1 and CDR2 sequences are LGHDT and YNNKEL (reference sequence). V shed 0 bases and J shed 7 bases, with 6 bases lying between them. The CDR3 length is 12 residues. Source material: peripheral blood. V is TRBV3-1 (or the pseudogene TRBV3-2) and J is TRBJ1-1; no reliable D call. This TCR was sampled from a woman between 70 and 85 years old with acute or convalescent COVID-19. The chain's CDR3 is CASSQDAGEAFF. DNA of the CDR3: TGTGCCAGCAGCCAAGACGCCGGTGAAGCTTTCTTT.